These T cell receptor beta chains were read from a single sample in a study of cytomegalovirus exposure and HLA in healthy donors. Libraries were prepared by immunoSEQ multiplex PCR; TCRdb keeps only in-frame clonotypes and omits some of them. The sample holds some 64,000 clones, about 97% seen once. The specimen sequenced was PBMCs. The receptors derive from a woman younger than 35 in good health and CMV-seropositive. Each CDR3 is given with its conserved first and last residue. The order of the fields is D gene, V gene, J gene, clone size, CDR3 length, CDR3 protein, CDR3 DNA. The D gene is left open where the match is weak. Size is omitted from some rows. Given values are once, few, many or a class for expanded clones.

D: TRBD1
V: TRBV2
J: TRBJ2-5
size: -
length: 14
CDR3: CASSVRDSQETQYF
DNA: TGTGCCAGCAGTGTCCGGGACAGCCAAGAGACCCAGTACTTC

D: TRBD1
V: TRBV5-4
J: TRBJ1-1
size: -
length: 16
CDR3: CASSPFTGQLNTEAFF
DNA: TGTGCCAGCAGCCCTTTTACGGGACAGTTAAACACTGAAGCTTTCTTT

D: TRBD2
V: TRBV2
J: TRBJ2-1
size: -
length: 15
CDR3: CASSRLAGDISEQFF
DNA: TGTGCCAGCAGTAGACTAGCGGGAGATATTAGTGAGCAGTTCTTC

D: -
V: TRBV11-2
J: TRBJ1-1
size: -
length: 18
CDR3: CASSHLAGVNFLNTEAFF
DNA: TGTGCCAGCAGCCATCTAGCAGGGGTCAACTTCCTGAACACTGAAGCTTTCTTT

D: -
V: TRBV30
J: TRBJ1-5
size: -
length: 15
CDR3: CAYNDGVISNQPQHF
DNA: TGTGCCTATAATGACGGGGTCATTAGCAATCAGCCCCAGCATTTT

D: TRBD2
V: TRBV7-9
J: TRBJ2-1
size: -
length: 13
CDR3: CASSSSGGNEQFF
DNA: TGTGCCAGCAGCTCTAGCGGCGGGAATGAGCAGTTCTTC

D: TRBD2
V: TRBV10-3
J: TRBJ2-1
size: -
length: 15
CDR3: CAITSGTSVYNEQFF
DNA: TGTGCCATCACCTCCGGGACTAGCGTATACAATGAGCAGTTCTTC

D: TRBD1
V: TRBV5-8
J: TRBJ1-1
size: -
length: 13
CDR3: CASLRTGATEAFF
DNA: TGTGCCAGCCTTCGGACAGGGGCCACTGAAGCTTTCTTT

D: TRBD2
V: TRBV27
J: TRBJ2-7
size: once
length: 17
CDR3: CASSLVTSGTGNYEQYF
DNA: TGTGCCAGCAGTTTAGTCACTAGCGGGACGGGGAACTACGAGCAGTACTTC

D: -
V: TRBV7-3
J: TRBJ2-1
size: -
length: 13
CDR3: CASSSLSYNEQFF
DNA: TGTGCCAGCAGCTCCCTGTCCTACAATGAGCAGTTCTTC

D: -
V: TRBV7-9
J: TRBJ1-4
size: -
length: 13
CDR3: CASSLGSNEKLFF
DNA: TGTGCCAGCAGCTTAGGGAGTAATGAAAAACTGTTTTTT

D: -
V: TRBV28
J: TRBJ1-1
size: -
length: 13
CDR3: CALKGRLGTEAFF
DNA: TGTGCCCTCAAAGGGAGGTTGGGCACTGAAGCTTTCTTT

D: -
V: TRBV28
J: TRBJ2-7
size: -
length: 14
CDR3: CASSQRGRNYEQYF
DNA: TGTGCCAGCAGCCAAAGGGGCAGGAACTACGAGCAGTACTTC

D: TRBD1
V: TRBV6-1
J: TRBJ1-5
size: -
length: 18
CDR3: CASSDRQGALLLYQPQHF
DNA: TGTGCCAGCAGTGACAGACAGGGGGCTCTCCTCCTTTATCAGCCCCAGCATTTT

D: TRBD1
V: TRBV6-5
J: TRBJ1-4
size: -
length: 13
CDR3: CASSGQGREKLFF
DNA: TGTGCCAGCAGTGGACAGGGCCGGGAAAAACTGTTTTTT

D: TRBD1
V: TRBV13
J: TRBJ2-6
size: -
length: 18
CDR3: CASSSRRDRVSGANVLTF
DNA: TGTGCCAGCAGCTCACGCCGGGACAGGGTCTCTGGGGCCAACGTCCTGACTTTC

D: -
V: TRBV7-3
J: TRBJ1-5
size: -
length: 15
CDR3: CASSKDTSPAQPQHF
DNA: TGTGCCAGCAGCAAGGACACCTCACCGGCTCAGCCCCAGCATTTT

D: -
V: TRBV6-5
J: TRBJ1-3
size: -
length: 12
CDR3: CASIGVGNTIYF
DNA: TGTGCCAGCATAGGGGTCGGAAACACCATATATTTT

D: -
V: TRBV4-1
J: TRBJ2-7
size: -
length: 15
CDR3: CASSQGRDSAYEQYF
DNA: TGCGCCAGCAGCCAAGGGCGGGACAGTGCCTACGAGCAGTACTTC

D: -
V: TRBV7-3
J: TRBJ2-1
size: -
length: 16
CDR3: CASSLSGSSPYNEQFF
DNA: TGTGCCAGCAGCTTAAGTGGTTCTAGCCCCTACAATGAGCAGTTCTTC

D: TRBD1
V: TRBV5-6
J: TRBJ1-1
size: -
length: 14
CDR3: CASSLDRGFTEAFF
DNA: TGTGCCAGCAGCTTGGACAGGGGGTTCACTGAAGCTTTCTTT

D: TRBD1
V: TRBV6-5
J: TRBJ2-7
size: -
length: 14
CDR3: CASSLGQAPYEQYF
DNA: TGTGCCAGCAGTCTGGGACAGGCACCCTACGAGCAGTACTTC

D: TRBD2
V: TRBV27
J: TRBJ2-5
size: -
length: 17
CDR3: CASSLNSLAGGEETQYF
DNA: TGTGCCAGCAGTTTAAATAGTCTAGCGGGTGGTGAAGAGACCCAGTACTTC

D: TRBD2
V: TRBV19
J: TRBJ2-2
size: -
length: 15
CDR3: CASSSSGANTGELFF
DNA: TGTGCCAGTAGTAGCAGCGGGGCGAACACCGGGGAGCTGTTTTTT

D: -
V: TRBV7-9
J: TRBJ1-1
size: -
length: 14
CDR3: CASSPQQGNTEAFF
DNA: TGTGCCAGCAGCCCGCAACAGGGGAACACTGAAGCTTTCTTT

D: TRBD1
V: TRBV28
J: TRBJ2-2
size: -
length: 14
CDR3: CASSSGTVVGELFF
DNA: TGTGCCAGCAGTTCGGGGACAGTGGTCGGGGAGCTGTTTTTT

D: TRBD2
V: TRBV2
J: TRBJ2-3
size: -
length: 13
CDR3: CASRELAGATQYF
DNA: TGTGCCAGCAGAGAACTAGCGGGAGCTACGCAGTATTTT

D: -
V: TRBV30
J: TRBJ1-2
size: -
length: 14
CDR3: CAWSRGRGDYGYTF
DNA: TGTGCCTGGAGTAGGGGTCGGGGGGACTATGGCTACACCTTC